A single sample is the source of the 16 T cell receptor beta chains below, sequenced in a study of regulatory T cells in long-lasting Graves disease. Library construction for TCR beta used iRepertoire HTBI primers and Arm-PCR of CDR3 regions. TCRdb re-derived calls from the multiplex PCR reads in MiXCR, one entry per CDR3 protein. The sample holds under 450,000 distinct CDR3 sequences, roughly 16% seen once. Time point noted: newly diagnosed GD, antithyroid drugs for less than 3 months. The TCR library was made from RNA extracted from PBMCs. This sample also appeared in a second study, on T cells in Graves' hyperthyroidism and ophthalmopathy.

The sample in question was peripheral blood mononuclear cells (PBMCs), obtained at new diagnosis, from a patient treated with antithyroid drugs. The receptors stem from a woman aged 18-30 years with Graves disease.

Written as DNA, the CDR3 is TGTGCCAGCAGCTTCGCAGGGCCCACCGGGGAGCTGTTTTTT. Protein sequence: CASSFAGPTGELFF. V is TRBV5-6 and J is TRBJ2-2; D possibly corresponds to TRBD1 (5 bases). Germline loops: CDR1 SGHDT, CDR2 YYEEEE. The length of the CDR3 is 14 residues. The V end was cut by 2 bases, the J end by 4 bases, with 9 bases between.

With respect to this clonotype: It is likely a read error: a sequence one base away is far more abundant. CDR3 nucleotides: TGTGCCACGGGACTAGCGGGAGACAATGAGCGGTTCTTC. Translated: CATGLAGDNERFF. The chain couples TRBV28 to TRBJ2-4; 14 nucleotides agree with TRBD2. The CDR3 runs 13 residues. Germline values: CDR1 MDHEN, CDR2 SYDVKM.

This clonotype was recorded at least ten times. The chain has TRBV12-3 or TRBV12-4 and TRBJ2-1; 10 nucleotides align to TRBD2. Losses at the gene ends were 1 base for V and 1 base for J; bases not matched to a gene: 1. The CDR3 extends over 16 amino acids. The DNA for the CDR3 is TGTGCCAGCAGTTTAGAACTAGCGGGATCCTACAATGAGCAGTTCTTC. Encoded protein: CASSLELAGSYNEQFF.

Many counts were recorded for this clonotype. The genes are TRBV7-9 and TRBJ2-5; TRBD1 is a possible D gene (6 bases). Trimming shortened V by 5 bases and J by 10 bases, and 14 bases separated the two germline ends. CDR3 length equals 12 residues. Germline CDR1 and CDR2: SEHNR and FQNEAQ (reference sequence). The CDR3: CASSVPQGSQYF. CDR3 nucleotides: TGTGCCAGCAGCGTACCTCAGGGGAGCCAGTACTTC.

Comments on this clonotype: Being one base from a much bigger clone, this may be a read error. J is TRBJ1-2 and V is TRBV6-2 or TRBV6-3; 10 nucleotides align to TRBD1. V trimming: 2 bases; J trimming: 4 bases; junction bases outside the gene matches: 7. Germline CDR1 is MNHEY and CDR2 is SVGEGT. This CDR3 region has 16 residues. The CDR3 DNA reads TGTGCCAGCAGTTACCCAGGGACAGGGGTCCCCTATGGCTACACCTTC. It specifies CASSYPGTGVPYGYTF.

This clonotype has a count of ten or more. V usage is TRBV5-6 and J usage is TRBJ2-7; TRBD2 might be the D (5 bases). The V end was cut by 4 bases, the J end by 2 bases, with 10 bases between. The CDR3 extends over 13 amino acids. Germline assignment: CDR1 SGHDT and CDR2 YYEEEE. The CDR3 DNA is TGTGCCAGCAGCCCTACCGGGACCTACGAGCAGTACTTC. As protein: CASSPTGTYEQYF.

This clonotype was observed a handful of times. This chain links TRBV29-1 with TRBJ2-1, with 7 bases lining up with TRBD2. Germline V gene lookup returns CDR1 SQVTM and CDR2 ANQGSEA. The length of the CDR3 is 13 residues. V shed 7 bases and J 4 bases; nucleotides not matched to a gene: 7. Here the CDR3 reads CSGGGRLYNEQFF. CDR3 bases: TGCAGCGGGGGGGGTCGGCTTTACAATGAGCAGTTCTTC.

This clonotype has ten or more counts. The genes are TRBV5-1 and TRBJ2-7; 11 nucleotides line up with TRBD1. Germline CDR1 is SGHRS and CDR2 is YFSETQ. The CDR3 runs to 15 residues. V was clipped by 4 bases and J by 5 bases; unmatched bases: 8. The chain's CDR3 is CASSLRTGGVDEQYF. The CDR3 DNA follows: TGCGCCAGCAGCCTTCGGACAGGGGGCGTAGACGAGCAGTACTTC.

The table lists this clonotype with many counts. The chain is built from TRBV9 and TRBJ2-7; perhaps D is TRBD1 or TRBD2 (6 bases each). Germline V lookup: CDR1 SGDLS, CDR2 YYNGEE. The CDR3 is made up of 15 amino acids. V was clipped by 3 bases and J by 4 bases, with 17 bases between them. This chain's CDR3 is CASSAEPQGRYEQYF. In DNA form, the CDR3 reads TGTGCCAGCAGCGCTGAACCTCAGGGGAGGTACGAGCAGTACTTC.

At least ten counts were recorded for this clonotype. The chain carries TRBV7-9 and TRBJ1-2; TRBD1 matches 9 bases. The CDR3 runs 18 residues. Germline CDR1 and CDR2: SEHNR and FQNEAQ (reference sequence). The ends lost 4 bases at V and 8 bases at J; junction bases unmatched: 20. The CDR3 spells CASSSATGGAKGFRGYTF. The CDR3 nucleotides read TGTGCCAGCAGCTCCGCCACAGGGGGCGCGAAGGGGTTCCGAGGCTACACCTTC.

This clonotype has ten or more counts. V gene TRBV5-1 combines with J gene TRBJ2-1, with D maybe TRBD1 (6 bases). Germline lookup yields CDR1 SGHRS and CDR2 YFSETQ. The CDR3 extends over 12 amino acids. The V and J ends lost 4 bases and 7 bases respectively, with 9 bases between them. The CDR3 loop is CASSDQGNEQFF. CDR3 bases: TGCGCCAGCAGCGACCAGGGGAATGAGCAGTTCTTC. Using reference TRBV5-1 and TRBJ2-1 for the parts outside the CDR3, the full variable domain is KAGVTQTPRYLIKTRGQQVTLSCSPISGHRSVSWYQQTPGQGLQFLFEYFSETQRNKGNFPGRFSGRQFSNSRSEMNVSTLELGDSALYLCASSDQGNEQFFGPGTRLTVL.

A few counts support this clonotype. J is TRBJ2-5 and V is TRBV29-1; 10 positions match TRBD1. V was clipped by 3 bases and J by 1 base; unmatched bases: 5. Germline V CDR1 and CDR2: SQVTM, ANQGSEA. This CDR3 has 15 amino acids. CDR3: CSVDRDRGFQETQYF. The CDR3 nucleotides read TGCAGCGTTGACAGGGACAGGGGATTCCAAGAGACCCAGTACTTC.

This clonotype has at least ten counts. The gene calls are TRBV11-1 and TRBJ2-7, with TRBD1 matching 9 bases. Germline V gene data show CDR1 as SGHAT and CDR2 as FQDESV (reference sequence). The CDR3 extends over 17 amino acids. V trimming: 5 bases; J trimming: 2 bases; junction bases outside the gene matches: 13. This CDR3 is CASSPSPGTGRPYEQYF. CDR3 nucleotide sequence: TGTGCCAGCAGCCCTTCGCCCGGGACAGGGCGACCCTACGAGCAGTACTTC.

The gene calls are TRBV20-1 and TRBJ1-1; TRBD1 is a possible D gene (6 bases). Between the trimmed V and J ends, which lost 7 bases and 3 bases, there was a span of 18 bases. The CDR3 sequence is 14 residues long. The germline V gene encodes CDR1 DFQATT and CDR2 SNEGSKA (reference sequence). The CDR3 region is CSVPWGGLDTEAFF. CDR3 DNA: TGCAGTGTCCCGTGGGGGGGCTTGGACACTGAAGCTTTCTTT.

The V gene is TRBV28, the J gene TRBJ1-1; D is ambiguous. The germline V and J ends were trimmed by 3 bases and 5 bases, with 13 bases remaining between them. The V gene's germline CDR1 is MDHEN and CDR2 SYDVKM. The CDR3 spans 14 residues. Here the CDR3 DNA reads TGTGCCAGCAGTTTCCTATCCGGGGTAACTGAAGCTTTCTTT. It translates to CASSFLSGVTEAFF.

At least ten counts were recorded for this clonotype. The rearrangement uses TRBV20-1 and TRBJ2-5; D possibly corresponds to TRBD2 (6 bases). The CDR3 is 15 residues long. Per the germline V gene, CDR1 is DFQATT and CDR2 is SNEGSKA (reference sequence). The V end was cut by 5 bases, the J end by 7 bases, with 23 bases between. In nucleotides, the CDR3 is TGCAGTGCTCCCCAACCCGTATGGCTGGAGGGGACCCAGTACTTC. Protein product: CSAPQPVWLEGTQYF.